This TCR beta chain comes out of a study of regulatory T cells in long-lasting Graves disease. Overall study context: Recently diagnosed Graves' patients had received antithyroid drugs for under 3 months.

With regard to this clonotype: A junction end diverges from the germline sequence, so it may reflect a read error.

The CDR3 is 15 residues long. In germline, CDR1 is SEHNR, CDR2 FQNEAQ (reference sequence). Time point: newly diagnosed GD, antithyroid drugs for less than 3 months. Scientists built the TCR library using RNA that was extracted from PBMCs. Patients were enrolled at an endocrinology department in Xi'an, China. Library construction for TCR beta used iRepertoire HTBI primers and Arm-PCR of CDR3 regions. TCRdb processed the multiplex PCR reads anew with MiXCR; each CDR3 protein has one entry. The sample holds 580,000 or so distinct CDR3 sequences; approximately 16% are singletons and the top ten take around 12%. This sample also appeared in a second study, on T cells in Graves' hyperthyroidism and ophthalmopathy. That paper adds: Graves' hyperthyroidism was deemed stable absent ophthalmopathy progression within 18 months.

The sample in question was peripheral blood mononuclear cells (PBMCs), obtained at new diagnosis, from a patient treated with antithyroid drugs. This chain links TRBV7-9 with TRBJ2-1; D call uncertain. The origin of this receptor is a man aged 18 to 29 with Graves disease. DNA of the CDR3: TGTGCCAGCAGCTTAGGGGTTGGACCGGGCAATGGGCAGTTCTTC. This translates into CASSLGVGPGNGQFF.